This paragraph reports one T cell receptor (beta chain). Its antigen is still unknown. CDR3 size: 13 residues. Germline loops: CDR1 SGHNT, CDR2 YENEEA. Trimming left V 1 base short and J 5 bases short, with 8 bases between. Sequencing used immunoSEQ multiplex PCR; TCRdb keeps in-frame clones, though not all of them. The profile shows some 35,000 clones, 74% of them singletons. The entry originates in a study of early stage breast cancer tumors. Study-level points and caveats: Chain pairing and CD4, CD8 or FOXP3 expression were not captured.

J is TRBJ1-1 and V is TRBV11-3; D remains unclear. The clonotype comes from a person in their sixties with breast cancer. Sequences were obtained from blood. CDR3 residues: CASSLGPATEAFF. In DNA, the CDR3 is TGTGCCAGCAGCTTAGGTCCGGCTACTGAAGCTTTCTTT. Full variable domain (missing parts from reference TRBV11-3 and TRBJ1-1): EAGVVQSPRYKIIEKKQPVAFWCNPISGHNTLYWYLQNLGQGPELLIRYENEEAVDDSQLPKDRFSAERLKGVDSTLKIQPAELGDSAVYLCASSLGPATEAFFGQGTRLTVV.